These 9 T cell receptor beta chains came from one sample sequenced in a study of blood T cell repertoires in COVID-19. Sequencing used immunoSEQ multiplex PCR; TCRdb keeps in-frame clones, though not all of them. The data contain over 120,000 clones, over 80% of them singletons. The sample comprised PBMCs or T cells enriched from blood (not recorded which). These receptors were obtained from a man in his sixties who had recovered from COVID-19.

The rearrangement joins TRBV5-4 to TRBJ1-1; 7 bases are shared with TRBD1. The V segment lost 4 bases and the J segment 2 bases; nucleotides outside the gene matches: 5. CDR1 and CDR2 from the germline V gene are SGHNT and YYREEE (reference sequence). The CDR3 is 14 amino acids. In DNA form, the CDR3 reads TGTGCCAGCAGCCAGGACAGGAGTAACACTGAAGCTTTCTTT. This encodes CASSQDRSNTEAFF.

V gene TRBV13 combines with J gene TRBJ1-2; no definite D call. The CDR3 contains 15 residues. Looked up from germline, CDR1 is PRHDT and CDR2 is FYEKMQ (reference sequence). V shed 5 bases and J shed 0 bases, with 13 bases lying between them. Here the CDR3 DNA reads TGTGCCAGCAGCACCCCCGACACAGCTAACTATGGCTACACCTTC. It specifies CASSTPDTANYGYTF.

V is TRBV5-4 and J is TRBJ1-1; D is possibly TRBD1 (5 bases). The CDR3 is made up of 16 amino acids. V lost 5 bases to trimming and J lost 0 bases, with 17 bases between them. Germline assignment: CDR1 SGHNT and CDR2 YYREEE (reference sequence). The CDR3 nucleotides are TGTGCCAGCAGTCATCGACAGACCCTGGTGAACACTGAAGCTTTCTTT. Amino acids: CASSHRQTLVNTEAFF.

This clone showed up just a few times. The chain carries TRBV9 and TRBJ1-6; 8 positions match TRBD1. Germline V CDR1 and CDR2: SGDLS, YYNGEE. V was clipped by 4 bases and J by 7 bases; unmatched bases: 10. CDR3 length: 16 residues. CDR3: CASSYGQGFLNSPLHF. In nucleotides, the CDR3 is TGTGCCAGCAGCTACGGACAGGGCTTCTTAAATTCACCCCTCCACTTT.

The chain recombines TRBV4-1 with TRBJ1-3, with D hard to call. V was shortened by 0 bases and J by 0 bases, with 12 bases between the two germline ends. CDR1 is MGHRA, CDR2 YSYEKL, per germline. The CDR3 runs 17 residues. CDR3 DNA sequence: TGCGCCAGCAGCCAAGATAGCGAGGGTGGCTCTGGAAACACCATATATTTT. This translates into CASSQDSEGGSGNTIYF.

The rearrangement joins TRBV28 to TRBJ1-5, with a possible D match to TRBD1 (6 bases). This CDR3 is 15 amino acids long. Trimming stripped 11 bases from V and 2 bases from J, with 19 bases between. The germline gives CDR1 MDHEN, CDR2 SYDVKM. Here the CDR3 DNA reads TGTGCCTCCCGGGCGGGGGGCAGTGGCAATCAGCCCCAGCATTTT. Residues: CASRAGGSGNQPQHF. The full variable domain, completed using reference TRBV28 and TRBJ1-5, is DVKVTQSSRYLVKRTGEKVFLECVQDMDHENMFWYRQDPGLGLRLIYFSYDVKMKEKGDIPEGYSVSREKKERFSLILESASTNQTSMYLCASRAGGSGNQPQHFGDGTRLSIL.

This clone was observed a few times. The chain joins TRBV7-9 to TRBJ2-2, with 8 bases fitting TRBD2. J was trimmed by 1 base and V by 5 bases; bases with no gene match: 6. Germline V gene lookup returns CDR1 SEHNR and CDR2 FQNEAQ (reference sequence). CDR3 length: 16 amino acids. The DNA of the CDR3 is TGTGCCAGCAGCCCCCCGGCGGGAGGGAACACCGGGGAGCTGTTTTTT. This translates into CASSPPAGGNTGELFF. Drawing the rest from reference TRBV7-9 and TRBJ2-2, the complete variable domain is DTGVSQNPRHKITKRGQNVTFRCDPISEHNRLYWYRQTLGQGPEFLTYFQNEAQLEKSRLLSDRFSAERPKGSFSTLEIQRTEQGDSAMYLCASSPPAGGNTGELFFGEGSRLTVL.

The rearrangement uses TRBV4-1 and TRBJ1-2, with TRBD1 matching 11 bases. V lost 4 bases and J lost 4; bases outside the gene matches: 5. Germline CDR1 reads MGHRA; CDR2 reads YSYEKL. The CDR3 has 15 residues. CDR3 nucleotides: TGCGCCAGCAGCCGCAGCGGGACAGGGGGCTATGGCTACACCTTC. Translated, it gives CASSRSGTGGYGYTF.

This rearrangement joins TRBV5-1 to TRBJ2-7; perhaps TRBD1 as D (6 bases). Germline assignment: CDR1 SGHRS and CDR2 YFSETQ. This CDR3 has 15 amino acids. V lost 1 base and J 4 bases, leaving 15 bases between the germline ends. The CDR3 spells CASSLSTGPGYEQYF. The CDR3 coding sequence is TGCGCCAGCAGCTTGAGCACAGGGCCCGGGTACGAGCAGTACTTC.